The clone carrying this T cell receptor (beta chain) was seen a handful of times. Its antigen remains unknown. This record belongs to a study of T-cell reconstitution after alpha-beta-depleted transplantation in children. Unique molecular identifiers were incorporated during preparation of the TCRbeta library. TCRdb redid the calling of the PCR reads with MiXCR, one entry per CDR3 protein. The sample lists approximately 430,000 distinct CDR3 sequences; 15% to 20% were seen once. Germline assignment: CDR1 MGHRA and CDR2 YSYEKL. V dropped 4 bases and J dropped 5; count of bases not matched to a gene: 6. This CDR3 region has 14 residues. Notes on the study in general: Where some patients showed high TCRbeta diversity at day 60, it came from recipient T cells and thymic progenitors that had survived. Newly produced T cells mostly accounted for T-cell counts and diversity one year post-transplant. Reports say that about two months after transplant, the alpha-beta T cells came out of several hundred graft clones that had expanded.

The TCR originated in a boy in the first two years of life who had a stem cell transplant for Wiskott-Aldrich syndrome, so the T cells may come from the graft donor. This chain connects TRBV4-1 to TRBJ2-7; 9 nucleotides align to TRBD2. The sequencing here drew on PBMCs, mostly from graft donor cells, taken 360 days after TCRalphabeta/CD19-depleted stem cell transplant. The CDR3, as DNA: TGCGCCAGCAGCCCCCACCGACTAGCGGACGAGCAGTACTTC. This codes for CASSPHRLADEQYF.